This T cell receptor (beta chain) was profiled in a study of cytomegalovirus exposure and HLA in healthy donors. In its sample, this clone was seen a few times. In the PCR, 60 Vbeta and 13 Jbeta primers were used. The method was immunoSEQ multiplex PCR; TCRdb's version includes in-frame clones alone and lacks a portion of them. Of around 130,000 clones listed, 70% to 90% are singletons. The source is a woman aged 40 to 50 in good health and CMV-seronegative. The sample taken for sequencing was PBMCs.

CDR3 sequence (DNA): TGTCCCTCTTCAGGCGGGCCGAATGAGCAGTTCTTC. As protein: CPSSGGPNEQFF. This sequence joins TRBV19 and TRBJ2-1; a weak D match, TRBD2 (5 bases). The CDR3 is 12 residues long. The germline CDR1 and CDR2 sequences are LNHDA and SQIVND (reference sequence).